This TCR beta chain came from a study of blood T cell repertoires in COVID-19. In the original analysis: Estimation of nucleated cell counts was performed using reference gene primer amplification. This table comes from immunoSEQ multiplex PCR, and its TCRdb copy is limited to in-frame clones, with some not included. V and J calls and clone size come straight from that table; D and trimming were deduced from the DNA. The sample gives 55,000 to 80,000 clones, roughly 87% of which show up once; roughly 9.6% is in the top ten. The origin of this receptor is an elderly man with acute or convalescent COVID-19. Specimen: peripheral blood.

As DNA, the CDR3 is TGTGCCAGCAGCTCCTGGACAGGGAACACTGAAGCTTTCTTT. This sequence encodes CASSSWTGNTEAFF. The rearrangement joins TRBV3-1 (or the pseudogene TRBV3-2) to TRBJ1-1, with 7 bases that match TRBD1. V shed 5 bases, J shed 1 base, and the junction held 4 bases outside the gene matches. Looked up from germline, CDR1 is LGHDT and CDR2 is YNNKEL (reference sequence). CDR3 size: 14 residues.